These 10 T cell receptor beta chains were all obtained from the same sample, sequenced in a study of identifying expanded T cells in peripheral blood. Data came from immunoSEQ multiplex PCR; TCRdb stores just in-frame clones and leaves some out. The table lists about 81,000 clones, roughly 84% of them singletons. The sequencing sample was made of blood. The receptors shown here come from a person aged 18 to 70 in good health.

The chain joins TRBV10-2 to TRBJ2-5; D gene ambiguous. Germline CDR1 and CDR2: WSHSY and SAAADI. V lost 5 bases, J lost 1 base, and 8 bases lay in between. CDR3 size: 13 residues. The CDR3 nucleotides read TGCGCCAGCAGTTCACAGCCCCAAGAGACCCAGTACTTC. It translates to CASSSQPQETQYF.

The V and J genes are TRBV30 and TRBJ2-6; D unclear. Per germline, CDR1 GTSNPN and CDR2 SVGIG (reference sequence). This CDR3 is 15 amino acids long. V dropped 0 bases and J dropped 3 bases, with 9 bases sitting between them. CDR3 region: CAWSVAVDGANVLTF. The CDR3 region has the DNA TGTGCCTGGAGTGTAGCCGTCGATGGGGCCAACGTCCTGACTTTC. The full variable domain, completed using reference TRBV30 and TRBJ2-6, is SQTIHQWPATLVQPVGSPLSLECTVEGTSNPNLYWYRQAAGRGLQLLFYSVGIGQISSEVPQNLSASRPQDRQFILSSKKLLLSDSGFYLCAWSVAVDGANVLTFGAGSRLTVL.

This chain links TRBV6-1 with TRBJ2-3, with TRBD1 matching 8 bases. This CDR3 is built from 14 residues. Germline lookup yields CDR1 MNHNS and CDR2 SASEGT. With V trimmed by 4 bases and J by 6 bases, 6 bases remained unmatched. The CDR3 DNA sequence: TGTGCCAGCAGTGCCCGGACAGGGTTGGATACGCAGTATTTT. Translated: CASSARTGLDTQYF.

The chain combines TRBV7-2 with TRBJ2-7; 8 bases align to TRBD2. V lost 5 bases to trimming and J lost 7 bases; unmatched junction nucleotides: 10. From germline, CDR1 is SGHTA and CDR2 FQGNSA. This CDR3 spans 14 amino acids. For the CDR3, the DNA is TGTGCCAGCAGCCCTTTAGCGGGAAGCTGGGAGCAGTACTTC. Its translation: CASSPLAGSWEQYF.

This clone was found a few times. The chain employs TRBV28 and TRBJ1-4, with D perhaps matching TRBD1 (5 bases). The CDR3 is 15 amino acids. V lost 7 bases to trimming and J lost 2 bases, with 14 bases between them. Germline values: CDR1 MDHEN, CDR2 SYDVKM. This CDR3 is CASIPRGATNEKLFF. The CDR3 DNA reads TGTGCCAGCATCCCAAGGGGCGCGACTAATGAAAAACTGTTTTTT.

This chain joins TRBV6-6 and TRBJ1-1; 7 bases map to TRBD1. The junction had 10 bases not matched to a gene; V was cut back by 8 bases and J by 4 bases. This CDR3 is built from 14 residues. Germline CDR1 MNHNY, CDR2 SVGAGI (reference sequence). The CDR3 DNA is TGTGCCAGCCATCCAACAGGGGATGGCACTGAAGCTTTCTTT. It translates to CASHPTGDGTEAFF.

The chain recombines TRBV29-1 with TRBJ2-7; no clear D gene. The ends were cut back, 5 bases at V and 2 bases at J, with 10 bases in the middle. Germline lookup yields CDR1 SQVTM and CDR2 ANQGSEA. The CDR3 is 12 amino acids. The DNA for the CDR3 is TGCAGCGTTATGGACCTGACCTACGAGCAGTACTTC. Protein sequence: CSVMDLTYEQYF.

This rearrangement joins TRBV5-8 to TRBJ2-1; no clear D gene. The CDR3 spans 14 residues. Germline lookup yields CDR1 SGHTS and CDR2 YDEGEE. Trimming left V 0 bases short and J 3 bases short, with 7 bases between. The CDR3 is CASSLGVGYNEQFF. Written as DNA, the CDR3 is TGTGCCAGCAGCTTGGGAGTGGGCTACAATGAGCAGTTCTTC.

This chain connects TRBV27 to TRBJ2-1; D unclear. V was pared by 5 bases and J by 0 bases, with 8 bases between. Germline CDR1 and CDR2: MNHEY and SMNVEV (reference sequence). There are 14 residues in the CDR3. CDR3 protein: CASSIQSSYNEQFF. The DNA of the CDR3 is TGTGCCAGCAGTATTCAGAGCTCCTACAATGAGCAGTTCTTC.

The CDR3 spells CASSQAGLAADTQYF. The CDR3 DNA is TGCGCCAGCAGCCAAGCGGGACTAGCCGCAGATACGCAGTATTTT. The chain recombines TRBV4-3 with TRBJ2-3; 9 positions agree with TRBD2. This CDR3 spans 15 amino acids. The germline CDR1 and CDR2 sequences are LGHNA and YSLEER. V lost 1 base and J lost 4; bases outside the gene matches: 3.